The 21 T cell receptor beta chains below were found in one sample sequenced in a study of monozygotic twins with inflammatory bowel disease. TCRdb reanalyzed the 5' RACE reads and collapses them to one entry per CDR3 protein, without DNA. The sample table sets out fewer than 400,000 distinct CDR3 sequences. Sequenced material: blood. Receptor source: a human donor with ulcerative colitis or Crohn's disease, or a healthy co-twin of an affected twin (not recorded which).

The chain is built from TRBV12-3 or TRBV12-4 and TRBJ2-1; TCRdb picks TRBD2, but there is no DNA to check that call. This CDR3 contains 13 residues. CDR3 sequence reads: CASKGLGWIEQFF.

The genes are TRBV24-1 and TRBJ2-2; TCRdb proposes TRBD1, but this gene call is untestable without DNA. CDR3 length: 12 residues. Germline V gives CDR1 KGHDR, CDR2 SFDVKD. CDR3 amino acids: CATRQGSGELFF.

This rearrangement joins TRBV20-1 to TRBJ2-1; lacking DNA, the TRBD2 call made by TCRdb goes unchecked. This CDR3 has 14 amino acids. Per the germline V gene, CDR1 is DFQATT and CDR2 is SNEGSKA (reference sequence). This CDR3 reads CSAVLAGVGNEQFF.

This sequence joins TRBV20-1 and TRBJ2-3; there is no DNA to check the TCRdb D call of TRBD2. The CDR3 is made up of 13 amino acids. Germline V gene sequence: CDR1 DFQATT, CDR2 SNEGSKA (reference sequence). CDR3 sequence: CSAKIAGTDTQYF.

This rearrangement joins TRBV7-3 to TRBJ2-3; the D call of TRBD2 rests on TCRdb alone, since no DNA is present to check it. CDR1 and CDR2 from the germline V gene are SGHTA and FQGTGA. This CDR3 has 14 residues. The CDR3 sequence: CASSEGLAGVTQYF.

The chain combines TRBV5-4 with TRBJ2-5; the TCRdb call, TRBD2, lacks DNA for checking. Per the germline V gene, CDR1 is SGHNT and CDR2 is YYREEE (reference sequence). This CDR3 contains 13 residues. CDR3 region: CASSLGGTETQYF.

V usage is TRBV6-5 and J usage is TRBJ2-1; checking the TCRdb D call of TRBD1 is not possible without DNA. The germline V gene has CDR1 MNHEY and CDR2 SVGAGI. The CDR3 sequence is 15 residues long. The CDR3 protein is CASSSPGSSYNEQFF.

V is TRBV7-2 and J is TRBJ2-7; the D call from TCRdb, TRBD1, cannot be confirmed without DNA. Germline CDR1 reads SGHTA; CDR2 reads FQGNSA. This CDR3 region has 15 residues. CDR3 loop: CASSDNWTGADEQYF.

The CDR3 is CASSLPGQSNQPQHF. The V gene is TRBV12-3 or TRBV12-4, the J gene TRBJ1-5; TCRdb gives TRBD1 as the D gene, but with no DNA this cannot be confirmed. The CDR3 runs to 15 residues.

CDR3 sequence reads: CSVRRDSVEQYF. The chain is built from TRBV29-1 and TRBJ2-7; TCRdb indicates TRBD2, and absent DNA this call remains unverified. The CDR3 contains 12 residues. Germline-derived CDR1 and CDR2 are SQVTM and ANQGSEA.

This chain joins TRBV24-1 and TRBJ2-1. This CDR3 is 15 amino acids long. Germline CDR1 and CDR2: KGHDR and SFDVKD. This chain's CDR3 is CATSDPLRRYNEQFF.

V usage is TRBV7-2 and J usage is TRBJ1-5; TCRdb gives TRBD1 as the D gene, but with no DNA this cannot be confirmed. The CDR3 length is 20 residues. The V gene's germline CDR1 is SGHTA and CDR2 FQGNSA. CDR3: CASSQREGGQGLYSNQPQHF.

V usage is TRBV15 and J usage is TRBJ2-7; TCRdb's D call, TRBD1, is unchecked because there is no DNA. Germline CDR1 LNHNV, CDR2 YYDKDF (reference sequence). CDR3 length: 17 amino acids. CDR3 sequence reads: CATSRAATGIGSYEQYF.

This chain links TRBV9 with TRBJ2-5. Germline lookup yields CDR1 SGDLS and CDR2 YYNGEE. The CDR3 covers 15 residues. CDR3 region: CASSPNPRDQETQYF.

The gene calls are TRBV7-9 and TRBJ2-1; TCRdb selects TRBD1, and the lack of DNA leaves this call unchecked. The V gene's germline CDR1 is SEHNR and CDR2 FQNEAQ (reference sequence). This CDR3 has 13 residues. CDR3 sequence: CATQVDRDNEQFF.

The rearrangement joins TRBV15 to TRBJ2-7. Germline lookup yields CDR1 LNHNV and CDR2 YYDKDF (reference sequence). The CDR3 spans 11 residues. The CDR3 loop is CATSLRNEQYF.

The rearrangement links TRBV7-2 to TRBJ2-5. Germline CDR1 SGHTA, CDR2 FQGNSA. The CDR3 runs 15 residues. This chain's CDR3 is CASRERMAFGETQYF.

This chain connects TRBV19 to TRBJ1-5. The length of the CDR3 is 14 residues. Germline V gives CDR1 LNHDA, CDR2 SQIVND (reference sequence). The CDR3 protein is CASSKTAGNQPQHF.

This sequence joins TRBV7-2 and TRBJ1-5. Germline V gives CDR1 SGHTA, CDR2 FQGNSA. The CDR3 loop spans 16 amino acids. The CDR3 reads CASSPKSTPSNQPQHF.

The CDR3 is CASSLISIGNQPQHF. The chain combines TRBV7-2 with TRBJ1-5. This CDR3 contains 15 residues. Per germline, CDR1 SGHTA and CDR2 FQGNSA.

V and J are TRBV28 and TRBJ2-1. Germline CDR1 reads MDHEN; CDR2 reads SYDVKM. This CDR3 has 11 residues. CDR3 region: CASSHYNEQFF.